This entry concerns a single TCR beta chain. Its specificity is unknown. Genes here carry mouse names. Read data end 4 residues before the CDR3 end; the end is taken from the germline J gene. Extracted RNA was reverse transcribed, and the resulting cDNA served as sequencing template. The table came from immunoSEQ multiplex PCR; TCRdb's copy has only in-frame clones and leaves some out. The specimen has some 120,000 clones, none found just once. This record comes from a study of CD8+ T cells in alopecia areata. Overall study context: C3H/HeJ donors aged roughly 6-13 months with spontaneous alopecia supplied skin grafted onto roughly 6-10-week-old female C3H/HeJ mice.

Germline CDR1 is NSQYPW and CDR2 is LRSPGD (reference sequence). CDR3 length equals 16 residues. Trimming at V came to 5 bases and at J to 0 bases, leaving 6 bases not matched to a gene. Study-wide results and caveats: Normal scalp had lower clonality than lesional scalp, with alopecia totalis/universalis lesions showing this most strongly. Against the mouse data, patients shared TCRs less clearly, possibly for HLA reasons.

Input material: lesional skin. This clonotype was sampled from a C3H/HeJ mouse with alopecia areata. MHC haplotype here: H2-k. This sequence joins TRBV1 and TRBJ2-3; 9 bases agree with TRBD2. The DNA read from the CDR3 is TGCACCTGCAGTTCCGGACTGGGGAGTAGTGCAGAA. It is translated as CTCSSGLGSSAE. In full, the CDR3 is CTCSSGLGSSAETLYF.